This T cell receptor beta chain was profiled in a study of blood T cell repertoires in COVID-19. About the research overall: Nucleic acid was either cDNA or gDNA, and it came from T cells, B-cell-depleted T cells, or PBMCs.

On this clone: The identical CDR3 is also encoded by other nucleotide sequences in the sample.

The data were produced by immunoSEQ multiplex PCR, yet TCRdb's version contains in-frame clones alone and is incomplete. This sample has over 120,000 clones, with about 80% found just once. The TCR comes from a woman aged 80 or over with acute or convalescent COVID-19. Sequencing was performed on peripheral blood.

The CDR3 bases are TGTGCCAGCAGTGACAGAAGCTACGAGCAGTACTTC. Residues: CASSDRSYEQYF. The chain combines TRBV6-1 with TRBJ2-7; D gene ambiguous. The CDR3 sequence is 12 residues long. From germline, CDR1 is MNHNS and CDR2 SASEGT. V shed 3 bases and J shed 3 bases, with 6 bases lying between them.